One and the same sample provided the 7 T cell receptor beta chains below, sequenced in a study of blood T cell repertoires in COVID-19. Profiling relied on immunoSEQ multiplex PCR, and the TCRdb table lists in-frame clones only, not all of them. The sample contains fewer than 80,000 clones, 88% of which appear only once. Sequencing was done on a sample of peripheral blood. Source of these receptors: a human donor in a cohort sampled during active COVID-19.

This chain joins TRBV5-1 and TRBJ1-2; D is unresolved. V lost 0 bases and J lost 3, with 6 bases in between. In germline, CDR1 is SGHRS, CDR2 YFSETQ. The CDR3 extends over 13 amino acids. CDR3 sequence reads: CASSLAPDYGYTF. In nucleotides, the CDR3 is TGCGCCAGCAGCTTGGCCCCAGACTATGGCTACACCTTC.

CDR3 sequence (DNA): TGTGCCAGTCGACAGGGAGGGGAGCTGTTTTTT. This gives the protein CASRQGGELFF. V usage is TRBV6-5 and J usage is TRBJ2-2; 7 bases fit TRBD1. The germline gives CDR1 MNHEY, CDR2 SVGAGI. The ends lost 9 bases at V and 8 bases at J; junction bases unmatched: 3. The CDR3 contains 11 residues.

This clone appeared a few times. J is TRBJ2-1 and V is TRBV7-7; 9 bases match TRBD2. V dropped 5 bases and J dropped 9; count of bases not matched to a gene: 5. The CDR3 covers 13 residues. Germline values: CDR1 SSHAT, CDR2 FNYEAQ (reference sequence). As DNA, the CDR3 is TGTGCCAGCAGCGCTAGCGGGAAGGGTGAGCAGTTCTTC. This encodes CASSASGKGEQFF.

The chain carries TRBV28 and TRBJ1-2; weak D call: TRBD1 (6 bases). V was clipped by 3 bases and J by 6 bases, with 11 bases between them. There are 13 residues in the CDR3. Germline assignment: CDR1 MDHEN and CDR2 SYDVKM. This chain's CDR3 is CASSFWRQDGYTF. Here the CDR3 DNA reads TGTGCCAGCAGTTTTTGGAGACAGGATGGCTACACCTTC.

With respect to this clone: The junction departs from the called germline gene at one end, perhaps through a read error. This sample includes further DNA sequences coding for the same CDR3. In DNA, the CDR3 is TGCGCCACCCGGGTGGGGGGCACCGGGGAGCTGTTTTTT. Encoded protein: CATRVGGTGELFF. The chain combines TRBV2 with TRBJ2-2; weak D call: TRBD2 (6 bases). The V gene's germline CDR1 is SNHLY and CDR2 FYNNEI. The CDR3 has 13 amino acids. Complete variable domain (other parts from reference TRBV2 and TRBJ2-2): EPEVTQTPSHQVTQMGQEVILRCVPISNHLYFYWYRQILGQKVEFLVSFYNNEISEKSEIFDDQFSVERPDGSNFTLKIRSTKLEDSAMYFCATRVGGTGELFFGEGSRLTVL.

This chain connects TRBV4-1 to TRBJ2-7; D not certain. V lost 5 bases and J 0 bases, leaving 14 bases between the germline ends. Germline V gives CDR1 MGHRA, CDR2 YSYEKL. This CDR3 has 15 residues. The DNA of the CDR3 is TGCGCCAGCAGCGAGGTATTACGGAGCTCCTACGAGCAGTACTTC. Its translation: CASSEVLRSSYEQYF.

The chain uses TRBV7-8 and TRBJ2-3; no definite D call. The CDR3 totals 15 residues. Germline CDR1 and CDR2: SGHVS and FQNEAQ. V was cut by 1 base and J by 0 bases, with 8 bases left in between. As DNA, the CDR3 is TGTGCCAGCAGCTTAGTCCCCACTAGCACAGATACGCAGTATTTT. Its protein product is CASSLVPTSTDTQYF.